This T cell receptor beta chain appears in the sequencing data of a study of vaccination effects on CD4 cells after COVID-19. With respect to this clone: Antigen unknown.

After expansion with viral peptide pools in the ViraFEST assay, antigen-specific CD4+ T cells were sequenced. Researchers isolated CD4+ T cells once approximately ten days of culture had elapsed. All study participants received two doses of BNT162b2 or mRNA-1273 vaccine. This CDR3 region has 16 residues. CDR1 and CDR2 from the germline V gene are LGHNA and YNFKEQ. Trimming took 0 bases from V and 3 from J, leaving 11 bases between them. TCRdb's table, derived via immunoSEQ multiplex PCR, lists solely in-frame clones and lacks some. This table has approximately 70,000 clones, about 80% appearing once. The clonotype originates from a human donor who received a COVID-19 vaccine. The chain employs TRBV4-2 and TRBJ1-4; D unresolved. The sample here was CD4+ T cells from PBMCs cultured with HCoV-229E spike peptides, taken after COVID-19 vaccination. The DNA of the CDR3 is TGTGCCAGCAGCCAAGATCTCCGATCATCTAATGAAAAACTGTTTTTT. Protein sequence: CASSQDLRSSNEKLFF.